Described below is a single T cell receptor (beta chain) sequence and its context. No cognate antigen has been identified for it. Base quality data are lacking; no much larger clone is found one base away. Libraries were made using the immunoSEQ multiplex PCR assay. In the source study's methods: A statistical classification framework was built to diagnose cytomegalovirus status from the catalog of TCR beta chain sequences. TCRdb stores this immuneACCESS table with in-frame sequences only. Part of the clones is absent; in the studies checked, under half of the shortfall reflects unresolved V genes, and no reason is known for the rest. V and J calls and clone size are copied from that table; D and trimming were computed from the DNA. This sample lists around 200,000 clones; roughly 81% were detected once. The ten largest make up roughly 1.2% of the sample. These data are taken from a study of cytomegalovirus exposure and HLA in healthy donors (dated by TCRdb to between 2016 and 2019). Concerning the study at large: A later analysis indicated that the 120 or so validation repertoires were generated on the platform also employed for the roughly 730 repertoires of the first cohort. To predict cytomegalovirus infection status, the study brought together high-throughput TCR immunosequencing, statistical association of individual TCRs with disease status, and machine learning. In addition to the first cohort of hundreds of subjects, a separate validation cohort of 120 different subjects was used. The study was designed to test whether signatures of past pathogen exposure could be identified by cataloging public T cell receptors.

Taken from the germline V gene, the CDR1 and CDR2 loops are SGHTA and FQGTGA. The CDR3 numbers 16 residues from cysteine through phenylalanine. Left in the record is the CDR3 DNA by itself, 48 bases read in frame from the first base. Germline trimming amounts to 4 bases on V and 5 bases on J, with 8 as the count of junction bases outside the gene matches. The donors were included in the validation cohort of roughly 120 subjects, a group kept apart from the roughly 700-subject first cohort. The full study reports these points: In vitro tests confirmed that three of the cytomegalovirus-associated TCR beta chains recognize cytomegalovirus antigens. While some public TCRs were present in many individuals, most TCR sequences turned up only very rarely across donors. The authors suggested that the approach could potentially be generalized to other disease states and immunological phenotypes. The classifier was reported to diagnose cytomegalovirus status with high specificity and sensitivity in both the original cohort and the validation cohort. All 120 or so repertoires were used to score co-occurrence in the validation cohort in a later analysis, because that analysis had no HLA typing for the cohort. Of the cluster scores, 85% to 95% were above 0 in a later analysis, which found that TCRs clustered in the first cohort also tended to co-occur in the 95 to 150 validation repertoires. In the study, about 150 TCR beta chains were listed as associated with cytomegalovirus.

Source material: PBMCs. Recombination joined TRBV7-3 with TRBJ2-1; 10 of the junction bases match TRBD2. The receptor was isolated from a woman aged 30 to 39 in good health and CMV-seronegative. The DNA sequence reads TGTGCCAGCAGCTCCAGCGGGGGGGCTCTTGACAATGAGCAGTTCTTC. This translates into CASSSSGGALDNEQFF.